These 21 T cell receptor beta chains were sequenced from one sample in a study of immune evolution from preneoplasia to lung adenocarcinoma. Only in-frame clones appear in the TCRdb table, and some are missing; sequencing was by immunoSEQ multiplex PCR. The sample has over 5,500 clones; around four fifths are singletons. Sequencing was carried out using FFPE minimally invasive lung adenocarcinoma tissue. All receptors derive from a person between 50 and 69 years old with lung adenocarcinoma.

The V and J genes are TRBV9 and TRBJ1-6; the D is unclear. In germline, CDR1 is SGDLS, CDR2 YYNGEE. CDR3 length: 16 residues. The ends were cut back, 4 bases at V and 0 bases at J, with 11 bases in the middle. In DNA, the CDR3 is TGTGCCAGCAGCTCCCGGATGGGCTCCTATAATTCACCCCTCCACTTT. Translated, it gives CASSSRMGSYNSPLHF.

The J gene is TRBJ2-1, the V gene TRBV14, with a possible D match to TRBD1 (6 bases). The CDR3 length is 14 residues. Germline CDR1 is SGHDN and CDR2 is FVKESK. V lost 3 bases and J lost 5, with 11 bases in between. CDR3 sequence: CASSQWQGNNEQFF. The CDR3 nucleotides are TGTGCCAGCAGCCAGTGGCAGGGGAACAATGAGCAGTTCTTC.

J is TRBJ2-3 and V is TRBV14, with D possibly matching TRBD2 (5 bases). V was clipped by 3 bases and J by 7 bases, with 14 bases between them. Per germline, CDR1 SGHDN and CDR2 FVKESK. This CDR3 spans 14 amino acids. CDR3 DNA: TGTGCCAGCAGCCAGGCGGGCCAGGCAAATACGCAGTATTTT. Translating gives CASSQAGQANTQYF.

The chain joins TRBV19 to TRBJ2-3; TRBD1 matches 7 bases. V lost 6 bases, J lost 0 bases, and 3 bases stayed unmatched. Germline V gene lookup returns CDR1 LNHDA and CDR2 SQIVND (reference sequence). The CDR3 is made up of 14 amino acids. The CDR3 loop is CASRDRRSTDTQYF. The CDR3 region has the DNA TGTGCCAGTAGGGACAGGAGAAGCACAGATACGCAGTATTTT.

The V call is TRBV5-1, the J call TRBJ1-1; D may be TRBD1 (6 bases). Trimming pared 4 bases from V and 6 bases from J, leaving 16 bases between. The CDR3 totals 14 residues. The germline V gene encodes CDR1 SGHRS and CDR2 YFSETQ. The CDR3 protein is CASSATGPGPEAFF. The CDR3 bases are TGCGCCAGCAGCGCCACAGGGCCGGGGCCTGAAGCTTTCTTT.

The V and J genes are TRBV11-2 and TRBJ2-1; TRBD2 aligns across 9 bases. This CDR3 has 15 amino acids. Germline-derived CDR1 and CDR2 are SGHAT and FQNNGV. V shed 6 bases, J shed 7 bases, and the junction held 10 bases outside the gene matches. CDR3 in amino acids: CASRAVGGGVNEQFF. DNA of the CDR3: TGTGCCAGCAGAGCCGTAGGCGGGGGGGTAAATGAGCAGTTCTTC.

The genes are TRBV6-1 and TRBJ1-5; the D is unclear. CDR3 length: 15 residues. Germline CDR1 is MNHNS and CDR2 is SASEGT. Trimming removed 4 bases at V and 1 base at J, with 11 bases between. CDR3 bases: TGTGCCAGCAGTGTGGAGGGTGCGAGCAATCAGCCCCAGCATTTT. It specifies CASSVEGASNQPQHF.

V usage is TRBV5-4 and J usage is TRBJ2-2; TRBD2 agrees at 10 bases. The CDR3 loop spans 15 amino acids. Germline V gene sequence: CDR1 SGHNT, CDR2 YYREEE (reference sequence). The ends lost 5 bases at V and 2 bases at J; junction bases unmatched: 3. The CDR3 reads CASSRTSGNTGELFF. DNA of the CDR3: TGTGCCAGCAGTAGGACTAGCGGTAACACCGGGGAGCTGTTTTTT.

V and J are TRBV30 and TRBJ2-7, with 7 bases lining up with TRBD2. The CDR3 contains 12 residues. The germline CDR1 and CDR2 sequences are GTSNPN and SVGIG (reference sequence). V was pared by 4 bases and J by 2 bases, with 2 bases of the junction left unmatched. The DNA of the CDR3 is TGTGCCTGGACTAGCGGAGCCTACGAGCAGTACTTC. As protein: CAWTSGAYEQYF.

The chain joins TRBV30 to TRBJ1-2, with TRBD1 matching 7 bases. The length of the CDR3 is 13 residues. V lost 2 bases to trimming and J lost 6 bases; unmatched junction nucleotides: 6. In germline, CDR1 is GTSNPN, CDR2 SVGIG (reference sequence). The CDR3 nucleotides read TGTGCCTGGAGTACACAGGGGAGCCATGGCTACACCTTC. It encodes CAWSTQGSHGYTF. Full variable domain (rest looked up from reference TRBV30 and TRBJ1-2): SQTIHQWPATLVQPVGSPLSLECTVEGTSNPNLYWYRQAAGRGLQLLFYSVGIGQISSEVPQNLSASRPQDRQFILSSKKLLLSDSGFYLCAWSTQGSHGYTFGSGTRLTVV.

This chain uses TRBV29-1 with TRBJ2-1, with no clear D. The CDR3 is made up of 11 amino acids. Trimming removed 3 bases from V and 4 bases from J, with 4 bases in between. CDR1 is SQVTM, CDR2 ANQGSEA, per germline. CDR3 region: CSVEDYNEQFF. Here the CDR3 DNA reads TGCAGCGTTGAGGATTACAATGAGCAGTTCTTC.

V gene TRBV7-2 combines with J gene TRBJ2-3; no clear D. Per germline, CDR1 SGHTA and CDR2 FQGNSA. The length of the CDR3 is 13 residues. The ends were cut back, 1 base at V and 5 bases at J, with 7 bases in the middle. This chain's CDR3 is CASSLVVRDTQYF. DNA for the CDR3: TGTGCCAGCAGCTTAGTAGTTAGAGATACGCAGTATTTT.

The J gene is TRBJ2-2, the V gene TRBV29-1; D is possibly TRBD1 (6 bases). Germline V gene data show CDR1 as SQVTM and CDR2 as ANQGSEA. Trimming pared 6 bases from V and 8 bases from J, leaving 7 bases between. The CDR3 is 10 residues long. Here the CDR3 DNA reads TGCAGCGTAGGACAGGGGGAGCTGTTTTTT. Amino acid sequence: CSVGQGELFF.

The chain couples TRBV7-2 to TRBJ2-3; 9 positions match TRBD2. In germline, CDR1 is SGHTA, CDR2 FQGNSA. The CDR3 totals 14 residues. V shed 2 bases and J 6 bases; nucleotides not matched to a gene: 3. CDR3 residues: CASSLMAGGDTQYF. CDR3 DNA: TGTGCCAGCAGCTTAATGGCGGGGGGGGATACGCAGTATTTT.

The genes are TRBV11-1 and TRBJ1-2; D is ambiguous. The length of the CDR3 is 13 residues. The V gene's germline CDR1 is SGHAT and CDR2 FQDESV (reference sequence). The ends were cut back, 5 bases at V and 6 bases at J, with 13 bases in the middle. The DNA for the CDR3 is TGTGCCAGCAGCCACGGGAACTACGATGGCTACACCTTC. It translates to CASSHGNYDGYTF. Complete variable domain (other parts from reference TRBV11-1 and TRBJ1-2): EAEVAQSPRYKITEKSQAVAFWCDPISGHATLYWYRQILGQGPELLVQFQDESVVDDSQLPKDRFSAERLKGVDSTLKIQPAELGDSAMYLCASSHGNYDGYTFGSGTRLTVV.

This clone has only a few counts. This chain links TRBV18 with TRBJ2-1; D is unclear. This CDR3 region has 13 residues. Trimming took 2 bases from V and 7 from J, leaving 9 bases between them. Germline V gene sequence: CDR1 KGHSH, CDR2 LQKENI. CDR3 amino acids: CASSPYRVNEQFF. As DNA, the CDR3 is TGTGCCAGCTCACCATATCGGGTTAATGAGCAGTTCTTC.

This chain connects TRBV5-1 to TRBJ2-7; possibly TRBD1 for D (6 bases). The CDR3 extends over 12 amino acids. Germline lookup yields CDR1 SGHRS and CDR2 YFSETQ. The V end was cut by 3 bases, the J end by 6 bases, with 10 bases between. CDR3 in amino acids: CASSYGGSEQYF. DNA of the CDR3: TGCGCCAGCAGCTATGGGGGCTCCGAGCAGTACTTC.

This chain links TRBV27 with TRBJ2-1; TRBD2 matches 8 bases. V shed 0 bases, J shed 9 bases, and the junction held 4 bases outside the gene matches. This CDR3 comprises 14 residues. Germline-derived CDR1 and CDR2 are MNHEY and SMNVEV (reference sequence). In DNA, the CDR3 is TGTGCCAGCAGTTTATCGGCTAGCGGGTTTGAGCAGTTCTTC. This encodes CASSLSASGFEQFF.

The chain combines TRBV5-4 with TRBJ2-3, with TRBD2 matching over 8 bases. The trim removed 5 bases at V and 4 bases at J, leaving 9 bases unmatched. CDR3 length equals 15 residues. The germline gives CDR1 SGHNT, CDR2 YYREEE (reference sequence). The CDR3 coding sequence is TGTGCCAGCAGTTACAGCGGGAGTGGTTCAGATACGCAGTATTTT. This encodes CASSYSGSGSDTQYF.

The rearrangement links TRBV7-3 to TRBJ2-3; no clear D. V was cut by 5 bases and J by 0 bases, with 12 bases left in between. CDR3 size: 15 residues. Germline CDR1 and CDR2: SGHTA and FQGTGA. CDR3 nucleotides: TGTGCCAGCAGCGAGACACCCCGGAGCACAGATACGCAGTATTTT. It encodes CASSETPRSTDTQYF. The whole variable domain, filled in from reference TRBV7-3 and TRBJ2-3, reads GAGVSQTPSNKVTEKGKYVELRCDPISGHTALYWYRQSLGQGPEFLIYFQGTGAADDSGLPNDRFFAVRPEGSVSTLKIQRTERGDSAVYLCASSETPRSTDTQYFGPGTRLTVL.

V gene TRBV7-2 combines with J gene TRBJ2-3; TRBD2 aligns across 8 bases. The CDR3 is 14 amino acids. J lost 5 bases, V lost 3 bases, and 4 bases had no gene match. Per germline, CDR1 SGHTA and CDR2 FQGNSA. CDR3 DNA sequence: TGTGCCAGCAGCTTCCTTAGCGGGAAAGATACGCAGTATTTT. Translating gives CASSFLSGKDTQYF. Complete variable domain (other parts from reference TRBV7-2 and TRBJ2-3): GAGVSQSPSNKVTEKGKDVELRCDPISGHTALYWYRQSLGQGLEFLIYFQGNSAPDKSGLPSDRFSAERTGGSVSTLTIQRTQQEDSAVYLCASSFLSGKDTQYFGPGTRLTVL.